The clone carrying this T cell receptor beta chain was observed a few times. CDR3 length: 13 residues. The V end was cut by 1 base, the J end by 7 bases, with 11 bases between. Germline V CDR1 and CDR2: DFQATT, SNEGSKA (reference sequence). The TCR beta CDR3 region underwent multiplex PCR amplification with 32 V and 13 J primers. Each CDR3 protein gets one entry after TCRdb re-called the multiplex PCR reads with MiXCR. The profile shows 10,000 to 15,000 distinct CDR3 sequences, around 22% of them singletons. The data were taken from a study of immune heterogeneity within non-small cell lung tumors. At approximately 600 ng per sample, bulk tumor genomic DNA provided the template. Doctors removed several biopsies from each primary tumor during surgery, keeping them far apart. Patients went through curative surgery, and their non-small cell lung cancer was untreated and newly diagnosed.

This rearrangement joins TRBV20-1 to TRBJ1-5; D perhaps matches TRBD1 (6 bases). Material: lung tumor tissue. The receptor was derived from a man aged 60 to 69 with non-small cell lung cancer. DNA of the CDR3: TGCAGTGCTAGAGGGACAGAAAGACAGCCCCAGCATTTT. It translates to CSARGTERQPQHF.